The count of the clone carrying this T cell receptor (beta chain) is one. Its antigen is as yet unknown. cDNA reverse transcribed from extracted RNA served as the sequencing template. Clones were read by immunoSEQ multiplex PCR, and TCRdb kept only the in-frame ones, dropping some. This sample has around 210,000 clones, with approximately 60% found just once. This specimen belongs to a study of CD8+ T cells in alopecia areata. The V end was cut by 1 base, the J end by 2 bases, with 11 bases between. This CDR3 is 15 amino acids long. The germline CDR1 and CDR2 sequences are SGHAT and FQNNGV. Study outcomes and limitations: Scalp repertoires also include resident alphabeta T cells from normal skin. Mice showed clearer TCR sharing than patients did, a gap that was possibly HLA-related. Clonality was higher in lesional than normal scalp, especially in alopecia totalis/universalis.

The receptor's source is a human donor in good health. The source material was CD8+ T cells sorted from blood. V gene TRBV11-2 combines with J gene TRBJ1-2; no firm D call. The CDR3 here is CASSLGTGINYGYTF. The CDR3 nucleotides are TGTGCCAGCAGCTTAGGTACTGGAATCAACTATGGCTACACCTTC. Variable domain in full (rest from reference TRBV11-2 and TRBJ1-2): EAGVAQSPRYKIIEKRQSVAFWCNPISGHATLYWYQQILGQGPKLLIQFQNNGVVDDSQLPKDRFSAERLKGVDSTLKIQPAKLEDSAVYLCASSLGTGINYGYTFGSGTRLTVV.